This is a list of T cell receptor beta chains from one sample in a study of shared clonotypes between healthy human individuals. Assay used: immunoSEQ multiplex PCR; TCRdb lists only in-frame clones, some missing. The sample consists of roughly 2.4 million clones, almost 96% of them appearing once. The specimen was naive CD4+ T cells sorted from blood. These receptors all stem from a man aged 18 to 30 in good health. Each CDR3 is given without its conserved first and last residue.

TRBV6-1 | ASSGGQNTEAF
TRBV20-1 | SAPDGSGYT
TRBV19 | ASSYQGTLYGYT
TRBV7-9 | ASSTGRDNEQF
TRBV6-6 | ASSMGQGGQPQH
TRBV10-3 | AVTGTQGVLEQY
TRBV6-6 | ASSYPGTGGVGYT
TRBV10-2 | ASRGAENTASPLH
TRBV4-1 | ASSQGAGTGDLETQY
TRBV30 | AWSKLPGTGGGGEQF
TRBV2 | ASSLLAGETGELF
TRBV9 | ASSVGGLAGPPETQY
TRBV18 | ASSPGTGGGQPQH
TRBV10-3 | AINRQVGPYEQY
TRBV6-6 | ASGWRNEQY
TRBV5-5 | ASSGRRQENTEAF
TRBV18 | ASSVGLVSYNEQF
TRBV19 | ASSKGLAVTDTQY
TRBV7-9 | ASSREAQSKRDSYNEQF
TRBV7-2 | ASSPDRVSEKLF
TRBV11-3 | ASSLGLNTGELF
TRBV7-2 | ASSLGEGVNTGELF
TRBV28 | ASRTLNQPQH
TRBV7-6 | ASSRGSNQPQH
TRBV27 | ASSPDPGRTRTIY
TRBV11-2 | ASSRAGGNTGELF
TRBV6-1 | ASSEGGWAKLGQTQY
TRBV9 | ASSTYSSYEQY
TRBV6-4 | ASSSSTEVNSPLH
TRBV14 | ASSLQANYGYT
TRBV5-1 | ASTEGRKENTQY
TRBV6-1 | ASKGGGNTEAF
TRBV10-3 | AITEKGPYAGELF